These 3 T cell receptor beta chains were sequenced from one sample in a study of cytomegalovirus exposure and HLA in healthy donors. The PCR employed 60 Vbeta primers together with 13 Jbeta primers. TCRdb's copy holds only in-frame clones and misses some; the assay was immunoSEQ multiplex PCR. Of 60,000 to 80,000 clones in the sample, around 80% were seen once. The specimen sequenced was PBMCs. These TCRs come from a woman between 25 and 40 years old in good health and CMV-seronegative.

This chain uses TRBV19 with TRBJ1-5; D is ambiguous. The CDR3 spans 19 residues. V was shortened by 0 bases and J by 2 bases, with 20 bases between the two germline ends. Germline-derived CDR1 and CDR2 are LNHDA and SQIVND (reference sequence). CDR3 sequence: CASSIDISATRRGNQPQHF. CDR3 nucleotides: TGTGCCAGTAGTATAGATATCAGTGCGACCAGGCGCGGCAATCAGCCCCAGCATTTT.

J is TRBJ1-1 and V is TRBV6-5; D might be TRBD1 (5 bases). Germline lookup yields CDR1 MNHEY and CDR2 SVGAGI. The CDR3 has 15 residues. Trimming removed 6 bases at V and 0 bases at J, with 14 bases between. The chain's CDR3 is CASSRPRQMNTEAFF. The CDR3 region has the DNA TGTGCCAGCAGCCGCCCGCGACAGATGAACACTGAAGCTTTCTTT.

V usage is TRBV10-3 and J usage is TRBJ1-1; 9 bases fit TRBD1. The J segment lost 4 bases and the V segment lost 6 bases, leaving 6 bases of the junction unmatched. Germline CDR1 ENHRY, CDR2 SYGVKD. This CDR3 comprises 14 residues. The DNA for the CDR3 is TGTGCCATCAGCAGGACAGGGGAAGGCACTGAAGCTTTCTTT. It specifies CAISRTGEGTEAFF.